This paragraph reports one T cell receptor beta chain. Its antigen is unknown. This entry belongs to a study of cytomegalovirus exposure and HLA in healthy donors. Study at large: Some 77 million unique TCRs from HLA-typed donors were held in an early release of data. Of the donors genotyped, approximately 400 in all, about 80% fell in the Caucasian-associated ancestry cluster.

The PCR contained 60 Vbeta and 13 Jbeta primers. The repertoire was sequenced with immunoSEQ multiplex PCR; TCRdb's copy has only in-frame clones and lacks some. The sample has 110,000 or so clones, about 78% seen once. The CDR3 sequence is 15 residues long. General observations from the study: Among the CMV-associated chains, a few were confirmed in vitro as specific for CMV antigens. It was reportedly the case that the classifier diagnosed cytomegalovirus status with high specificity and sensitivity.

This chain uses TRBV12-2 with TRBJ2-7; TRBD2 is the table's D call and was not checked against the DNA. TRBV12-2 is reported as a pseudogene. The TCR comes from a woman between 25 and 40 years old in good health and CMV-seropositive. Sequenced: PBMCs. CDR3 nucleotides: TGTGCAAGTCGCCTCCAGCGGGGAGGGTCGTACGAGCAGTACTTC. Its protein product is CASRLQRGGSYEQYF.